This T cell receptor (beta chain) was observed in a study of cytotoxic CD8 clonotypes in ibrutinib-treated CLL. Whole-study findings and limits: Pretreatment clonality was elevated relative to age-matched healthy donors and paralleled circulating CD8+ T-cell counts. A rise in clonality was seen at ibrutinib response, and a fall back toward baseline was seen at progression.

The table came from immunoSEQ multiplex PCR; TCRdb's copy has only in-frame clones and leaves some out. The sample consists of over 45,000 clones, roughly 58% of them appearing once. Notes on this clone: No antigen is known for it.

Cryopreserved PBMCs supplied roughly 2.1 micrograms of genomic DNA for TCR beta libraries. Deletions cut 3 bases from V and 4 bases from J, with 17 bases between. The CDR3 is 15 residues long. CDR1 is SGDLS, CDR2 YYNGEE, per germline. The sequence derives from a human donor with chronic lymphocytic leukemia. The sequences come from PBMCs, collected at disease progression, from a patient treated with ibrutinib. This chain connects TRBV9 to TRBJ2-7; no reliable D call. The chain's CDR3 is CASSESGLPSYEQYF. CDR3 in DNA: TGTGCCAGCAGCGAATCGGGTCTCCCTTCATACGAGCAGTACTTC.